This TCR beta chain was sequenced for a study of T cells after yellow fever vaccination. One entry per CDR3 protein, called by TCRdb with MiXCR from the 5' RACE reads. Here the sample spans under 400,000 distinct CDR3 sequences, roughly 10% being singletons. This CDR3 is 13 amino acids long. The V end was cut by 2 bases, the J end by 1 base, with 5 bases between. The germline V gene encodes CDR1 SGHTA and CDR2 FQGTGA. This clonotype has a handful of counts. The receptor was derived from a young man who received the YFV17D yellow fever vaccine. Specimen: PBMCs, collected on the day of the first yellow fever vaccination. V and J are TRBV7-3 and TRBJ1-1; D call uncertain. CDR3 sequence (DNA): TGTGCCAGCAGCTTATCTTCGAACACTGAAGCTTTCTTT. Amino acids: CASSLSSNTEAFF.